The clone carrying this TCR beta chain was found a few times. What it recognizes is unknown. The J segment lost 4 bases and the V segment lost 5 bases, leaving 6 bases of the junction unmatched. This CDR3 is 14 amino acids long. Germline CDR1 is SGDLS and CDR2 is YYNGEE. These data are taken from a study of T cells in narcolepsy. Study background: Patients with NT1 or NT2 and healthy control donors were enrolled.

Clones were read by immunoSEQ multiplex PCR, and TCRdb kept only the in-frame ones, dropping some. The profile covers some 30,000 clones, with around 78% appearing a single time and 1.2% taken by the ten largest. Notes on the study in general: HCRT-specific and TRIB2-specific autoreactive clonotypes appeared among same-patient CSF and blood CD4+ clonotypes. Autoreactive clone sequences were missing from some blood memory CD4+ repertoires. Autoreactive clonotypes reportedly recurred in blood of same and different patients, not controls.

Sequencing was performed on CD45RA- memory CD4+ T cells from PBMCs. This chain joins TRBV9 and TRBJ2-1; 7 bases map to TRBD2. The source of this sequence is a human donor with narcolepsy. This CDR3 is CASSWDGGYNEQFF. For the CDR3, the DNA is TGTGCCAGCAGTTGGGACGGGGGGTACAATGAGCAGTTCTTC.